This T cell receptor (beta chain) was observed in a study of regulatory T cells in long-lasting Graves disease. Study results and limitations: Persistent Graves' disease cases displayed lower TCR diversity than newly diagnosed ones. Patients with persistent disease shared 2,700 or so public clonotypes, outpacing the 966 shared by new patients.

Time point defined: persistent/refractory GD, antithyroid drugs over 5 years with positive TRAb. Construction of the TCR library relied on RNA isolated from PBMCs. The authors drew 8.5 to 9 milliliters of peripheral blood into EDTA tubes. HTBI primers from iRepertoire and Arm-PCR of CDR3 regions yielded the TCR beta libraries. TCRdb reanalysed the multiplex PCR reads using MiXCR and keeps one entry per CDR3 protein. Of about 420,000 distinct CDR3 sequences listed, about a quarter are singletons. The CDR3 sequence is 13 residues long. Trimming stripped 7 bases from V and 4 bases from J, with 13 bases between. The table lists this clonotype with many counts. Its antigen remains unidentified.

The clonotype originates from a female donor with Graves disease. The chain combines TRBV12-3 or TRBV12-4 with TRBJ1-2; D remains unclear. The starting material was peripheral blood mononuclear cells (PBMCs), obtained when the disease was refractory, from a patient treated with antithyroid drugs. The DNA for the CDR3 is TGTGCCAGCACCCTGAATGCACCCTATGGCTACACCTTC. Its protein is CASTLNAPYGYTF.